Presented here are 3 T cell receptor beta chains from one specimen sequenced in a study of blood T cells in healthy people across ages. A J-beta primer mix and a sample-barcoded 5' primer were used in a second PCR of about 7 to 12 cycles. TCRdb redid the calling of the 5' RACE reads with MiXCR, one entry per CDR3 protein. Here the sample spans about 1.4 million distinct CDR3 sequences, approximately 63% being singletons. Sequenced material: blood. The receptors originated from a man aged 18-30 years in good health.

The gene calls are TRBV6-5 and TRBJ2-1; 9 nucleotides align to TRBD2. Germline CDR1 is MNHEY and CDR2 is SVGAGI. The CDR3 loop spans 15 amino acids. Trimming took 2 bases from V and 10 from J; bases not matched to a gene: 9. CDR3 in amino acids: CASSYGGGGAEEQFF. The CDR3 DNA sequence: TGTGCCAGCAGTTACGGGGGCGGGGGGGCAGAAGAGCAGTTCTTC.

The chain carries TRBV6-5 and TRBJ1-2; 10 bases fit TRBD1. The CDR3 runs to 16 residues. Losses at the gene ends were 4 bases for V and 0 bases for J; bases not matched to a gene: 5. Germline V CDR1 and CDR2: MNHEY, SVGAGI. CDR3 in amino acids: CASSSQGTGANYGYTF. The CDR3 DNA follows: TGTGCCAGCAGTTCCCAAGGGACAGGGGCTAACTATGGCTACACCTTC.

There are a few counts of this clonotype. The chain recombines TRBV20-1 with TRBJ2-1; tentatively, D is TRBD2 (6 bases). With 0 bases removed from V and 6 bases from J, the gap between germline ends came to 12 bases. The germline CDR1 and CDR2 sequences are DFQATT and SNEGSKA (reference sequence). The CDR3 is 14 amino acids. The CDR3 is CSARDRETSNEQFF. DNA for the CDR3: TGCAGTGCTAGAGATCGGGAGACTAGCAATGAGCAGTTCTTC.